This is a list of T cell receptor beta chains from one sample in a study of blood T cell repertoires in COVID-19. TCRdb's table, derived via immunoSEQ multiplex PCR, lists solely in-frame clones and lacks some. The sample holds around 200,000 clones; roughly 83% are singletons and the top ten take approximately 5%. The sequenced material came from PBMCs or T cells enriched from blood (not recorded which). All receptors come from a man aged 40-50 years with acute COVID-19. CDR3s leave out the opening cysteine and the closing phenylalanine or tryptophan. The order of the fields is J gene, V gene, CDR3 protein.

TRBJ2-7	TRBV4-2	ASSQGTGDYEQY
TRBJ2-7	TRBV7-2	ASSHTTSGRALRSYEQY
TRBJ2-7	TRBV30	AWSLRSEQY
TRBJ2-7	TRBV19	ASSIWGQGGGEQY
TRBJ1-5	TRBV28	ASSAGPQGALSQPQH
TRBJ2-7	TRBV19	ASSYSGNHEQY
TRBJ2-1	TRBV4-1	ASSQDYRREGDNEQF
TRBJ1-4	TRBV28	ASSSPTEKLF
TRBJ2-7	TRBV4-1	ASSGREDEQY
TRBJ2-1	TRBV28	ASSLFAGAGNEQF
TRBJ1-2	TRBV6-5	ASRAGGVSGYT
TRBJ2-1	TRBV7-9	ASSEKRESGNEQF
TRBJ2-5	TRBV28	ASNRGWQETQY
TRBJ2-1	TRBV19	ASSKGAWGSYNEQF
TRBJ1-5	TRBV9	ASSLTDDSNQPQH
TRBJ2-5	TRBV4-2	ASSPRDRLAETQY
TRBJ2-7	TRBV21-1	ASSPGQEVYEQY
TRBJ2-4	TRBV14	ASSSGTSGTGWAKNIQY
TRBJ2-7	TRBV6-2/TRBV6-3	ASSFAPSSDEQY
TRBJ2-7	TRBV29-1	SGWMSGTGKYAGQY
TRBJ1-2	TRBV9	ASSVERQGALGYT
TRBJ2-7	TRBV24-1	ATSDRGSSNEQY
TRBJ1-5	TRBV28	ASSGIGTGRNQPQH
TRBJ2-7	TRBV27	ASSRWDRASHEQY
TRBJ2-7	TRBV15	ATSRAGQGTYEQY
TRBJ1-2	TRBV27	ASSTDRVGGYT
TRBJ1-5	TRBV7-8	ASSPARTGVSISNQPQH
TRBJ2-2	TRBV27	ASSLLQRVDTGELF
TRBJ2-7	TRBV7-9	ASSATGVFYEQY
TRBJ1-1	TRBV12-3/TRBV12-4	ASSFPGSEAF
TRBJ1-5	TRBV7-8	ASSFGLAGANQPQH
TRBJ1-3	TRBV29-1	SVVERGRGNTIY
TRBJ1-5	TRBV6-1	ASSEANREDQPQH
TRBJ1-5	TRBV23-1	ASSQSGGGGALSPYSNQPQH
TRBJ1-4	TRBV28	ASSYRDPTNEKLF
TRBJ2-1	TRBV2	ASSRLVIDEQF
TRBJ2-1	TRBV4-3	ASSGSLSSYNEQF
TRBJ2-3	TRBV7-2	ASSPSFGAGGDTQY
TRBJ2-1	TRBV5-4	ASSPSRVRLAGGPGNEQF
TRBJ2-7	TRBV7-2	ASSLRYEQY
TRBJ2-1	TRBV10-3	AISEVEVLNNEQF
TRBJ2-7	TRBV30	AWSVPAGREGLYEQY
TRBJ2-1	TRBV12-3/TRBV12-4	ASSSGRPNEQF
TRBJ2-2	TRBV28	ASRTYPQGPGELF
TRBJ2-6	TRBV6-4	ASSKQGAGGANVLT
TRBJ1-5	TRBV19	ASSYFSGNQPQH
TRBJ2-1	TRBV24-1	ATSDQTASGSYNEQF
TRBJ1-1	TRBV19	ASSLKPGGYTEAF
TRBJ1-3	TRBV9	ASSVGSTSGNTIY
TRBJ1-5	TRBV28	ASSPQGIISNQPQH
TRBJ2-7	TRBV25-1	ASSAYDRGREQY
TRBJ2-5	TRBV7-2	ASSLRAAGRGQETQY
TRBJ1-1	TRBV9	ASTIPPGQGITEAF
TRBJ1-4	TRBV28	ASGKVTPREKLF